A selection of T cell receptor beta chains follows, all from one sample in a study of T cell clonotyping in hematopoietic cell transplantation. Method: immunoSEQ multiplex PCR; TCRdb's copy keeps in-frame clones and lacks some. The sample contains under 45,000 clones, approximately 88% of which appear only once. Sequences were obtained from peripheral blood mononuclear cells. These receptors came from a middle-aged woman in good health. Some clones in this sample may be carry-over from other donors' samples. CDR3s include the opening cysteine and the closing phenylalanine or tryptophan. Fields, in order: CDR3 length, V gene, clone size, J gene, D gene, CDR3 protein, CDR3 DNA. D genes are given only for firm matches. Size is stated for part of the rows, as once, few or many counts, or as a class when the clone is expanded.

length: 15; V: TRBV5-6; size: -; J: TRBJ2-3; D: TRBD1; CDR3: CASSLVTGVGDTQYF; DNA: TGTGCCAGCAGCTTGGTGACAGGGGTTGGAGATACGCAGTATTTT
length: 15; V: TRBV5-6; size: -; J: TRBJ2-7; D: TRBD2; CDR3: CASSLTAGGPGEQYF; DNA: TGTGCCAGCAGCTTGACGGCGGGAGGGCCGGGAGAGCAGTACTTC
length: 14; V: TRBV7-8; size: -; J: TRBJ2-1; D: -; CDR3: CASSTGGRYNEQFF; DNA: TGTGCCAGCAGCACCGGGGGTAGATACAATGAGCAGTTCTTC
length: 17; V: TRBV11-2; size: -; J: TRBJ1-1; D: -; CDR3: CASSPRVGGDMNTEAFF; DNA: TGTGCCAGCAGCCCACGCGTCGGGGGGGATATGAACACTGAAGCTTTCTTT
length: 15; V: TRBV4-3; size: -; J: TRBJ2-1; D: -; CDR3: CASSQDGRRIDEQFF; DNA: TGCGCCAGCAGCCAAGATGGGCGGCGTATCGATGAGCAGTTCTTC
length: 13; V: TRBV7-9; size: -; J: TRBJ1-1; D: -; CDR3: CASSSDPFPEAFF; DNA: TGTGCCAGCAGCTCGGACCCCTTTCCCGAAGCTTTCTTT
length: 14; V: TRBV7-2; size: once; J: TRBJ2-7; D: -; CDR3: CASTRGTASYEQYF; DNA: TGTGCCAGCACCCGGGGGACAGCGTCCTACGAGCAGTACTTC
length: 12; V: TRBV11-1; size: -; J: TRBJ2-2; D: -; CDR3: CASSLLGGELFF; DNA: TGTGCCAGCAGCTTGCTGGGCGGGGAGCTGTTTTTT
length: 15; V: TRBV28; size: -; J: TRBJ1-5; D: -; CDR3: CASTHLTGRMKPQHF; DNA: TGTGCCAGCACCCACTTGACGGGGCGCATGAAGCCCCAGCATTTT
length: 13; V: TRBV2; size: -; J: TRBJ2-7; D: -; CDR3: CASSEFGRDEQYF; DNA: TGTGCCAGCAGTGAATTCGGCAGGGACGAGCAGTACTTC
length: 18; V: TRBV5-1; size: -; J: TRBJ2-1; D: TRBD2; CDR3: CASSLSLFDGRVVNEQFF; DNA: TGCGCCAGCAGCTTGAGCTTGTTTGATGGGAGGGTAGTTAATGAGCAGTTCTTC
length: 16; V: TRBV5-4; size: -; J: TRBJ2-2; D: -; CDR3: CASSPLAGSNTGELFF; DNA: TGTGCCAGCAGCCCTCTGGCAGGGTCGAACACCGGGGAGCTGTTTTTT
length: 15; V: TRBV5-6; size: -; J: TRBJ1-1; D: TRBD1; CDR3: CASSGLRDRGTEAFF; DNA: TGTGCCAGCAGCGGCCTCCGGGACAGGGGCACTGAAGCTTTCTTT